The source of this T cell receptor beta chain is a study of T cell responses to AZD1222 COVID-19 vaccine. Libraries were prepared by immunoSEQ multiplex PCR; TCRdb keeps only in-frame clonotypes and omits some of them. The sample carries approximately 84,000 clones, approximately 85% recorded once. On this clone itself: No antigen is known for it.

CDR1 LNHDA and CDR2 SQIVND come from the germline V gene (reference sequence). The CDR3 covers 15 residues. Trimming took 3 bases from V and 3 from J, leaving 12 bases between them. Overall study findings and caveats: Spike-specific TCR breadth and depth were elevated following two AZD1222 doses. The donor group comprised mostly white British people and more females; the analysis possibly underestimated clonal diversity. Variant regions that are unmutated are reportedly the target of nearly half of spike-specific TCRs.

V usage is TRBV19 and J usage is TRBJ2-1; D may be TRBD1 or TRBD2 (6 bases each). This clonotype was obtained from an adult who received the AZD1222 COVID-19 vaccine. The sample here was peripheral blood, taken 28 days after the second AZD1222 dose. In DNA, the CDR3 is TGTGCCAGTAGTATCTACGGGGGCCGCTACAATGAGCAGTTCTTC. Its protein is CASSIYGGRYNEQFF.